This T cell receptor beta chain was retrieved from a study of regulatory T cells in long-lasting Graves disease. Notes on the study in general: Persistent Graves' patients showed reduced TCR diversity versus newly diagnosed patients. It is possible that accuracy was reduced by the small size of the sample.

CDR3 regions were amplified by Arm-PCR using iRepertoire HTBI primers to build TCR beta libraries. From the multiplex PCR reads, TCRdb called clonotypes with MiXCR, one entry per CDR3 protein. The table lists some 430,000 distinct CDR3 sequences, roughly 21% of them singletons. This sample's time point: persistent/refractory GD, antithyroid drugs over 5 years with positive TRAb. Making the TCR library involved RNA that had been extracted from PBMCs. Xi'an, China, was home to the endocrinology department that provided patients. Details on this clonotype: The antigen remains undetermined.

The germline gives CDR1 SEHNR, CDR2 FQNEAQ (reference sequence). The CDR3 extends over 15 amino acids. With V trimmed by 5 bases and J by 7 bases, 7 bases remained unmatched. Specimen: peripheral blood mononuclear cells (PBMCs), collected when the disease was refractory, from a patient treated with antithyroid drugs. V gene TRBV7-9 combines with J gene TRBJ1-4; the match to TRBD1 covers 10 bases. The sequence derives from a female donor with Graves disease. The CDR3 reads CASSVRQGATEKLFF. CDR3 bases: TGTGCCAGCAGCGTACGACAGGGGGCGACTGAAAAACTGTTTTTT.